This TCR beta chain was captured by sequencing in a study of T cell clusters in autoimmune cytopenias. TRB rearrangements were amplified by touch-down multiplex PCR with mixed TRB-A/B primers. Following a re-call of the multiplex PCR reads, TCRdb has one entry per CDR3 protein and lacks DNA. This sample contains some 5,100 distinct CDR3 sequences. This clonotype counts as medium-sized (0.01 to 0.1%) by frequency. The CDR3 consists of 14 residues. The germline gives CDR1 LGHNA, CDR2 YSLEER. Each sample's input was around 250 ng genomic DNA, 38,000 or so genome equivalents. This sample also belongs to another study, concerning T cell repertoires in aging, cancer and after chemotherapy. Turning to that study: Compared with age-matched healthy donors, untreated hematological or solid cancer patients showed higher blood TCR clonality.

The chain carries TRBV4-3 and TRBJ2-2. The sample consisted of peripheral blood. This TCR was sampled from a human donor in good health. CDR3 in amino acids: CASSQEHDTGELFF.